The T cell receptor beta chain under discussion was sequenced for a study of shared clonotypes between healthy human individuals. Study-wide results and caveats: Roughly 4.6% of naive CD4 clonotypes were common to a few donors.

Comment on this clone: Its matching antigen is unknown.

CD45RO-negative, CCR7-selected cells formed the naive CD8 fraction, which excluded terminally differentiated effector memory CD45RA+ cells. CDR1 and CDR2 (germline): LNHNV, YYDKDF (reference sequence). This CDR3 comprises 15 residues. V gave up 3 bases and J gave up 5 bases; unmatched junction bases: 7. The authors distributed each subset's genomic DNA evenly over several immunoSEQ plates. The data were produced by immunoSEQ multiplex PCR, yet TCRdb's version contains in-frame clones alone and is incomplete. The data show around 2.1 million clones, just over 90% seen once. The chain couples TRBV15 to TRBJ1-1; 9 nucleotides match TRBD1. This clonotype was sampled from a man younger than 35 in good health. Some clones in this sample may be carry-over from other donors' samples. Sequenced input: naive CD8+ T cells from PBMCs. Here the CDR3 reads CATSSHGTGYTEAFF. The CDR3 DNA is TGTGCCACCAGCAGCCACGGGACAGGGTATACTGAAGCTTTCTTT.